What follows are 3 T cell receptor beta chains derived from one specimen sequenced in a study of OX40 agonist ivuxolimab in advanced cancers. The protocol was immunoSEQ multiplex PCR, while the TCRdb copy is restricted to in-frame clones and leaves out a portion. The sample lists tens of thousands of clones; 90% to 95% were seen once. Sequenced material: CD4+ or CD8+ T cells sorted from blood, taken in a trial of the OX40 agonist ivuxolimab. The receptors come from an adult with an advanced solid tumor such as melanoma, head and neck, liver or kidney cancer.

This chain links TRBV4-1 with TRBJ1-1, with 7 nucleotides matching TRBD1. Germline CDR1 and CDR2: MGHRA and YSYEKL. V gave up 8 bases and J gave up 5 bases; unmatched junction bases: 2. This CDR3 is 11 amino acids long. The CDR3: CASQGGTEAFF. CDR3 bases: TGCGCCAGCCAGGGGGGGACTGAAGCTTTCTTT.

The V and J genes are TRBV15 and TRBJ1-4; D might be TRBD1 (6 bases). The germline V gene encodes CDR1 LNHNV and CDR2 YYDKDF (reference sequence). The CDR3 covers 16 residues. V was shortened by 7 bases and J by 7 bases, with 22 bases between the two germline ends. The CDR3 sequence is CATTEITGSEGEKLFF. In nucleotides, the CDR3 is TGTGCCACCACCGAGATTACAGGGTCGGAGGGTGAAAAACTGTTTTTT.

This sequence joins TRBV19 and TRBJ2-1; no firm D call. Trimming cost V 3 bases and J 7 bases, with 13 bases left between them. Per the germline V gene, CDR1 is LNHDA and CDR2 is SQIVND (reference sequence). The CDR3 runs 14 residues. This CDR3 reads CASSIGWPLNEQFF. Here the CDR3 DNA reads TGTGCCAGTAGTATTGGCTGGCCCTTAAATGAGCAGTTCTTC. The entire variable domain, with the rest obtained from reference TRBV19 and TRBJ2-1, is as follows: DGGITQSPKYLFRKEGQNVTLSCEQNLNHDAMYWYRQDPGQGLRLIYYSQIVNDFQKGDIAEGYSVSREKKESFPLTVTSAQKNPTAFYLCASSIGWPLNEQFFGPGTRLTVL.